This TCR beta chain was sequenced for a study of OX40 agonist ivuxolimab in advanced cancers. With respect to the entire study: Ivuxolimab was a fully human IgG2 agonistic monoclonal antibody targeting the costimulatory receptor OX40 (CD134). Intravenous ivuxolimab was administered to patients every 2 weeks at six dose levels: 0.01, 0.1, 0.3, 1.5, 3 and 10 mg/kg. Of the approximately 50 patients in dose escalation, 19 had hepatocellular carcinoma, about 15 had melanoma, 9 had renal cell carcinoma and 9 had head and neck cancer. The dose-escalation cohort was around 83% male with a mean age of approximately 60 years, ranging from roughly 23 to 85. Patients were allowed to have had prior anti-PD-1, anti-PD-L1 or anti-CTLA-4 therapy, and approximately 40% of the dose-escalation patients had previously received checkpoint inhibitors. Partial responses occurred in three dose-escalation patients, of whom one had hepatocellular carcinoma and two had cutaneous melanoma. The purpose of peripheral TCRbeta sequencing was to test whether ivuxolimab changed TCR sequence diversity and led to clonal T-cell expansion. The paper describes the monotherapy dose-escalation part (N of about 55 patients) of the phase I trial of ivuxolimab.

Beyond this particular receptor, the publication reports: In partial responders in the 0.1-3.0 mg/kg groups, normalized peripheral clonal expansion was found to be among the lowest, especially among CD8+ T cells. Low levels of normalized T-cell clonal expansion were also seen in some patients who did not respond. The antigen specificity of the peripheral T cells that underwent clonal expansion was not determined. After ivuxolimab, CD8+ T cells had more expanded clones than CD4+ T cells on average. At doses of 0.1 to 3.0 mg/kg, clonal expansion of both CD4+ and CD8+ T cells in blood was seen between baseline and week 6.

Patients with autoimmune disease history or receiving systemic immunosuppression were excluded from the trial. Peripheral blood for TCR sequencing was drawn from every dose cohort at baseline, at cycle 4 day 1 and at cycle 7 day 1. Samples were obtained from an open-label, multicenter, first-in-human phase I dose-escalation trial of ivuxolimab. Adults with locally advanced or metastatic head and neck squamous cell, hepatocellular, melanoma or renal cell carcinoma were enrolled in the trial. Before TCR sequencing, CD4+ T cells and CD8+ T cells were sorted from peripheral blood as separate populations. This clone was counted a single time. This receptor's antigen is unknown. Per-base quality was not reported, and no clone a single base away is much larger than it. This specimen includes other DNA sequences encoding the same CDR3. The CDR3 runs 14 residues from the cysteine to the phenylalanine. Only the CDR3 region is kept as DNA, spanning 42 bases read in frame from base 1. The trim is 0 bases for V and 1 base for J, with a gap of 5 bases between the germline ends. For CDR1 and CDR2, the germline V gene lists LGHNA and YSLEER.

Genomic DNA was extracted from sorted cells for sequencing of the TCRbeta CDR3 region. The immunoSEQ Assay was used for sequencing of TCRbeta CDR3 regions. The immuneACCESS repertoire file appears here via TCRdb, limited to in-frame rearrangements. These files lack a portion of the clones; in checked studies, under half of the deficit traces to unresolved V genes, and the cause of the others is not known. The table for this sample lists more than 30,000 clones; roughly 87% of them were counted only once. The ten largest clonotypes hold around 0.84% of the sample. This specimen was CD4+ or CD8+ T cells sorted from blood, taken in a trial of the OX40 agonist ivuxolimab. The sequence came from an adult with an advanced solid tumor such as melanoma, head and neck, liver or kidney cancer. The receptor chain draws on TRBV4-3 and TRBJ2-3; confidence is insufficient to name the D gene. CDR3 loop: CASSQDSGTDTQYF. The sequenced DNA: TGCGCCAGCAGCCAAGATTCAGGCACAGATACGCAGTATTTT.